This section outlines one TCR beta chain sequence together with its context. The source of the sample is a study of Ad26.COV2.S vaccination and SARS-CoV-2 variants. The method was immunoSEQ multiplex PCR; TCRdb's version includes in-frame clones alone and lacks a portion of them. The sample has about 680,000 clones, around 89% seen once; the top ten hold approximately 1.5%. The CDR3 has 14 residues. Germline values: CDR1 SGHRS, CDR2 YFSETQ. V gave up 4 bases and J gave up 2 bases, with 10 bases separating them. Sample treatment: some 20 received Ad26.COV2.S at low or high dose, single or two shots; about 5 received placebo; per-sample allocation not given. Sampling was performed 63 days after the first vaccine or placebo injection.

The chain couples TRBV5-1 to TRBJ2-1, with a possible D match to TRBD1 (5 bases). The source was peripheral blood, collected in a trial of Ad26.COV2.S vaccine versus placebo. This TCR derives from a person aged 18-65 years who received the Ad26.COV2.S COVID-19 vaccine or a placebo. CDR3 sequence reads: CASSGAVPYNEQFF. CDR3 DNA sequence: TGCGCCAGCAGCGGGGCGGTTCCCTACAATGAGCAGTTCTTC.